A selection of T cell receptor beta chains follows, all from one sample in a study of blood T cell repertoires in COVID-19. The method was immunoSEQ multiplex PCR; TCRdb's version includes in-frame clones alone and lacks a portion of them. The sample has a few hundred thousand clones; about 91% are singletons. Sequenced input: peripheral blood. All receptors come from a person aged 18 to 29 with COVID-19, enrolled during active disease. The CDR3 runs from the conserved cysteine through the conserved F or W. The order of the fields is V gene, D gene, CDR3 protein. D genes are given only for firm matches.

v_call: TRBV4-3
d_call: TRBD1
cdr3_aa: CASSQDSRQGKQYF

v_call: TRBV7-6
d_call: TRBD1
cdr3_aa: CASSLIQGGRYEQYF

v_call: TRBV2
d_call: TRBD1
cdr3_aa: CASRTGDSYNEQFF

v_call: TRBV6-2/TRBV6-3
d_call: TRBD2
cdr3_aa: CASSYRPLTSGRFTYEQYF

v_call: TRBV5-1
d_call: -
cdr3_aa: CASSSTPDTNYGYTF

v_call: TRBV4-1
d_call: TRBD1
cdr3_aa: CASAGRGYGYTF

v_call: TRBV4-1
d_call: -
cdr3_aa: CASSQERQFETQYF

v_call: TRBV19
d_call: -
cdr3_aa: CASSIVAGGDTQYF

v_call: TRBV19
d_call: TRBD2
cdr3_aa: CASTVGLAGEDTQYF

v_call: TRBV7-9
d_call: -
cdr3_aa: CASSPPRGGGTHGYTF

v_call: TRBV27
d_call: -
cdr3_aa: CASSARYEQYF

v_call: TRBV11-2
d_call: TRBD2
cdr3_aa: CASSLMGGRGTDTQYF

v_call: TRBV5-1
d_call: -
cdr3_aa: CASSLEAGRSGYTF

v_call: TRBV5-1
d_call: TRBD1
cdr3_aa: CASSLQGYNEQFF

v_call: TRBV24-1
d_call: TRBD1
cdr3_aa: CATSESGTGAFGELFF

v_call: TRBV7-2
d_call: -
cdr3_aa: CASSVRQNTGELFF

v_call: TRBV9
d_call: -
cdr3_aa: CASREGGTDTQYF

v_call: TRBV2
d_call: TRBD2
cdr3_aa: CASSFGLAGPTSTDTQYF

v_call: TRBV6-5
d_call: -
cdr3_aa: CASTQGAGELFF